The sample holds many counts of the clone carrying this T cell receptor beta chain. The antigen is not known. V dropped 4 bases and J dropped 6; count of bases not matched to a gene: 9. The CDR3 has 16 amino acids. The sample belongs to a study of Graves' ophthalmopathy and Graves' hyperthyroidism. Study conclusions and caveats: With 65% to 71% sensitivity and 72.22% specificity, the model predicted ophthalmopathy progression.

It was on clinical symptoms, serum thyroxine, TRAb, thyroid ultrasound and orbital computed tomography that diagnosis relied. Amplifying from RNA transcripts, the study obtained TCR beta CDR3 regions. First-round RT-PCR with HTBI primers preceded a second-round multiplex PCR. One entry per CDR3 protein, called by TCRdb with MiXCR from the multiplex PCR reads. The sample holds 500,000 to 700,000 distinct CDR3 sequences; 22% are singletons and the top ten take around 6.5%. The source material was peripheral blood. This chain uses TRBV12-3 or TRBV12-4 with TRBJ1-6; 7 bases agree with TRBD1. This TCR came from a woman aged 18-29 years with stable Graves' hyperthyroidism. Some clones in this sample may be carry-over from other donors' samples. This chain's CDR3 is CASSSIPGQLNSPLHF. The CDR3 DNA is TGTGCCAGCAGTTCAATCCCGGGACAGCTTAATTCACCCCTCCACTTT.